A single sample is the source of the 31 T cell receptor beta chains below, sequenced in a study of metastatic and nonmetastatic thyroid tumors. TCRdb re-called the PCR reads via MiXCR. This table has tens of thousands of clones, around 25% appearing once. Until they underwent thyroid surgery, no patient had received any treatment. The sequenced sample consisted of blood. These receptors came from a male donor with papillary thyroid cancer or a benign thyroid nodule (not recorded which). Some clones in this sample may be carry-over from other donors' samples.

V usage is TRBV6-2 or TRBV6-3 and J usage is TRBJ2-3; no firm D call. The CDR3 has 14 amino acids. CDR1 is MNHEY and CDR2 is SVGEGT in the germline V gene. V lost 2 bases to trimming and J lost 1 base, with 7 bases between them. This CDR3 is CASSYRQGTDTQYF. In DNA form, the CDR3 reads TGTGCCAGCAGTTACAGGCAGGGCACAGATACGCAGTATTTT.

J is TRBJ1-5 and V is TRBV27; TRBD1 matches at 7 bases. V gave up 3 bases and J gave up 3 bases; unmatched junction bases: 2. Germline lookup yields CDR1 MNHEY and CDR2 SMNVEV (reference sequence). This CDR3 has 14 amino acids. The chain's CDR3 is CASSLGQYNQPQHF. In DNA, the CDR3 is TGTGCCAGCAGTTTGGGACAGTACAATCAGCCCCAGCATTTT.

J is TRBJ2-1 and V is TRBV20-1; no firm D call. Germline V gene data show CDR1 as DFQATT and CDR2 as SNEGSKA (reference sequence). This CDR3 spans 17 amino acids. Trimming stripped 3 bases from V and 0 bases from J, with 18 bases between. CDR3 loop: CSARAPTALSSYNEQFF. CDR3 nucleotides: TGCAGTGCTAGGGCTCCCACGGCGCTGAGCTCCTACAATGAGCAGTTCTTC.

As DNA, the CDR3 is TGCGCCAGCAGCTTGGCAGGAGGGAACACTGAAGCTTTCTTT. Its translation is CASSLAGGNTEAFF. The rearrangement links TRBV5-1 to TRBJ1-1; D gene ambiguous. In germline, CDR1 is SGHRS, CDR2 YFSETQ. Trimming pared 0 bases from V and 1 base from J, leaving 7 bases between. The CDR3 extends over 14 amino acids.

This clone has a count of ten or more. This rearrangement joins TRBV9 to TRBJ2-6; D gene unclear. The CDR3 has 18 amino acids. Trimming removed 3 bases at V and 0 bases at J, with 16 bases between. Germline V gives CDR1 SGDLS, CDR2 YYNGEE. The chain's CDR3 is CASSGRLWARSGANVLTF. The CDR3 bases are TGTGCCAGCAGCGGTAGACTTTGGGCCCGCTCTGGGGCCAACGTCCTGACTTTC. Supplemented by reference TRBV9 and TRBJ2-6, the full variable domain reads DSGVTQTPKHLITATGQRVTLRCSPRSGDLSVYWYQQSLDQGLQFLIQYYNGEERAKGNILERFSAQQFPDLHSELNLSSLELGDSALYFCASSGRLWARSGANVLTFGAGSRLTVL.

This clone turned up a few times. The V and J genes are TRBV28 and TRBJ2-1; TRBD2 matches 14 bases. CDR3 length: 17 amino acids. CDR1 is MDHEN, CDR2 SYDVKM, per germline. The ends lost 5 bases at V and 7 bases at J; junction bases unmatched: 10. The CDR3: CASSPKTSGRAKNEQFF. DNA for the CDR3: TGTGCCAGCAGTCCCAAGACTAGCGGGAGGGCCAAGAATGAGCAGTTCTTC.

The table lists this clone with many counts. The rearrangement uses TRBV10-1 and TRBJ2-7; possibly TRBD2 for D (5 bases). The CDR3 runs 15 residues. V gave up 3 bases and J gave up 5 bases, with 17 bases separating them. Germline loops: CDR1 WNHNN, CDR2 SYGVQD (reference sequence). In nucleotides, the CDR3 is TGCGCCAGCAGTGAATTTAGTGGGAGTCTCAACGAGCAGTACTTC. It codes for CASSEFSGSLNEQYF.

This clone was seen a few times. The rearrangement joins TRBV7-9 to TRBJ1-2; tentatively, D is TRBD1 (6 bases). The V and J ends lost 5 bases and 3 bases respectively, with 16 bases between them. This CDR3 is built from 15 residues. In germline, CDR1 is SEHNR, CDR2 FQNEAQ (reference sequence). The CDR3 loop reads CASSAVAGDHYGYTF. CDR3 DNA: TGTGCCAGCAGCGCGGTGGCAGGGGATCACTATGGCTACACCTTC.

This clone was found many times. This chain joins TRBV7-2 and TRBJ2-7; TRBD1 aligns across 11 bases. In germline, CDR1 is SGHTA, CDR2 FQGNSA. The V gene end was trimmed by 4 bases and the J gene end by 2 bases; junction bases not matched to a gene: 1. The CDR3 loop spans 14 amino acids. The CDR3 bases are TGTGCCAGCAGCTGGGACAGGGGGGCCTACGAGCAGTACTTC. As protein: CASSWDRGAYEQYF.

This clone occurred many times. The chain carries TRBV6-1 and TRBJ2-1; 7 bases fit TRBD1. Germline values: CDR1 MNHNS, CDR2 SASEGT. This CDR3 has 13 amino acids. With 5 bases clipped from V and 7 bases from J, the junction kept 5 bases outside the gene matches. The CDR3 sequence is CASSRQGTNEQFF. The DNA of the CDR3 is TGTGCCAGCAGTCGACAGGGCACGAATGAGCAGTTCTTC.

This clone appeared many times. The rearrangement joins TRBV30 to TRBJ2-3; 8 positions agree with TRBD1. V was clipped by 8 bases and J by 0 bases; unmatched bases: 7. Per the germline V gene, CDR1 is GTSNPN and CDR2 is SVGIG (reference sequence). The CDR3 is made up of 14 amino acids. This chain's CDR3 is CAGGTGSSTDTQYF. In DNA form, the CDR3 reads TGTGCCGGGGGGACAGGCTCTAGCACAGATACGCAGTATTTT.

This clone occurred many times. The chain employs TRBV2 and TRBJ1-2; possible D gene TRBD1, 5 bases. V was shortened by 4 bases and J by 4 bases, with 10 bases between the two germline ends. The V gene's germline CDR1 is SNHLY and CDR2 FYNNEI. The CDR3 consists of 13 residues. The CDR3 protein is CASSVQEPYGYTF. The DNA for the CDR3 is TGTGCCAGCAGTGTACAGGAACCCTATGGCTACACCTTC.

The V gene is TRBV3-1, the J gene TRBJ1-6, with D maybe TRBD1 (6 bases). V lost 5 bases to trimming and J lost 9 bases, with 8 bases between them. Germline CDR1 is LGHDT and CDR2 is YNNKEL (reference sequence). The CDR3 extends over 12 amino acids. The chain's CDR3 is CASSYRASPLHF. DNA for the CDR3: TGTGCCAGCAGCTACAGGGCTTCACCCCTCCACTTT.

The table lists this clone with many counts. The CDR3 DNA follows: TGTGCCAGCAGTTTATCGATGGGGGAGTCGGGTCAGCCCCAGCATTTT. The encoded protein is CASSLSMGESGQPQHF. The chain has TRBV27 and TRBJ1-5; TRBD1 might be the D (5 bases). Germline assignment: CDR1 MNHEY and CDR2 SMNVEV (reference sequence). The CDR3 has 16 amino acids. Between the trimmed V and J ends, which lost 0 bases and 6 bases, there was a span of 15 bases.

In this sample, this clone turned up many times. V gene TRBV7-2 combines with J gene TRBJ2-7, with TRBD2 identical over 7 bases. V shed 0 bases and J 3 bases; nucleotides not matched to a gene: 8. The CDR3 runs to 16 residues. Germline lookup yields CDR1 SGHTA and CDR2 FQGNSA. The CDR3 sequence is CASSLALGRANYEQYF. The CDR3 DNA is TGTGCCAGCAGCTTAGCGCTTGGGAGGGCCAACTACGAGCAGTACTTC.

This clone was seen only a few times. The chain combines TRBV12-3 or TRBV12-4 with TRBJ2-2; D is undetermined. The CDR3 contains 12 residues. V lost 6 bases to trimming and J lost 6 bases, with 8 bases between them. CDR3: CASSNLPGELFF. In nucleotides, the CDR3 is TGTGCCAGCAGCAACCTACCCGGGGAGCTGTTTTTT.

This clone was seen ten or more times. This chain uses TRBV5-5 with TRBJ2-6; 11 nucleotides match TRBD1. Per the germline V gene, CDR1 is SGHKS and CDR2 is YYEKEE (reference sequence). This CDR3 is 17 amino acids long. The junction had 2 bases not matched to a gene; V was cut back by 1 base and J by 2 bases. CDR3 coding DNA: TGTGCCAGCAGCTTGAGGGACAGGGGGGCTGGGGCCAACGTCCTGACTTTC. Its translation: CASSLRDRGAGANVLTF.

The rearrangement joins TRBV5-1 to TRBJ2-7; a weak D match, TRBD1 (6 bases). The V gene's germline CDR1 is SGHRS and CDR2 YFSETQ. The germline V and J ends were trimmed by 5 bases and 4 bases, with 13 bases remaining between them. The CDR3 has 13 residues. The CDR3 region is CASRLTTGYEQYV. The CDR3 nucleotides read TGCGCCAGCAGATTAACCACAGGGTACGAGCAGTACGTC.

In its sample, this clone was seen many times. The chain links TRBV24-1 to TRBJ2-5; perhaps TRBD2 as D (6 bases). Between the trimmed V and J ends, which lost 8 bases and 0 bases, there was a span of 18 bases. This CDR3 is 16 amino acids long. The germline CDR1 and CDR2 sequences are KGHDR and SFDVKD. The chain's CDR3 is CATNGGREGDQETQYF. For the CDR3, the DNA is TGTGCCACCAATGGAGGGCGCGAGGGAGACCAAGAGACCCAGTACTTC.

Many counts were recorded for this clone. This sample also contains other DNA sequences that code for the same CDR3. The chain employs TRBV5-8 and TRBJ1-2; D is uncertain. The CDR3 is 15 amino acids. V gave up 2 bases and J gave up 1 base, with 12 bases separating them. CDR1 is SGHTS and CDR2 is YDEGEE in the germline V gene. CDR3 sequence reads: CASSFRLQHNYGYTF. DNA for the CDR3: TGTGCCAGCAGCTTTCGACTACAGCATAACTATGGCTACACCTTC. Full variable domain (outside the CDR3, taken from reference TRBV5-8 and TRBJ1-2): EAGVTQSPTHLIKTRGQQATLRCSPISGHTSVYWYQQALGLGLQFLLWYDEGEERNRGNFPPRFSGRQFPNYSSELNVNALELEDSALYLCASSFRLQHNYGYTFGSGTRLTVV.

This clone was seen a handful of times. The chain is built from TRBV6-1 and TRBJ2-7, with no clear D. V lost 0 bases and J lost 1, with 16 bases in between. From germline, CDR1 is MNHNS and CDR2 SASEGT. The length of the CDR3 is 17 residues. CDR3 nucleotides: TGTGCCAGCAGTGAAGCGCGGTTAGCTACCTTGTCCTACGAGCAGTACTTC. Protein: CASSEARLATLSYEQYF.

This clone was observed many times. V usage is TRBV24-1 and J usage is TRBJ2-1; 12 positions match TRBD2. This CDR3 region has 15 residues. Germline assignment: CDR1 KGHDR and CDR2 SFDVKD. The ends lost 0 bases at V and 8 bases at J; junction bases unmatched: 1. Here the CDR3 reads CATSDLWTSGDEQFF. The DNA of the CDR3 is TGTGCCACCAGTGATTTGTGGACTAGCGGGGATGAGCAGTTCTTC.

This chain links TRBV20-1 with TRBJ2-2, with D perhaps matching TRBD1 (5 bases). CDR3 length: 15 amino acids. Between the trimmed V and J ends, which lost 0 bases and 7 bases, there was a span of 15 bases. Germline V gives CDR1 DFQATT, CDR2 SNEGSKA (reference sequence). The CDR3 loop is CSARDLTGLVGELFF. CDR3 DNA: TGCAGTGCTAGAGACCTAACAGGTTTGGTCGGGGAGCTGTTTTTT.

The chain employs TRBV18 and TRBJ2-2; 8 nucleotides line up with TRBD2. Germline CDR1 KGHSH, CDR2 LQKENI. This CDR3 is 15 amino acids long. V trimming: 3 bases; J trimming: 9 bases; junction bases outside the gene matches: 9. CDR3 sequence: CASSPPGLGHRELFF. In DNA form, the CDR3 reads TGTGCCAGCTCACCTCCGGGACTAGGTCACCGGGAGCTGTTTTTT.

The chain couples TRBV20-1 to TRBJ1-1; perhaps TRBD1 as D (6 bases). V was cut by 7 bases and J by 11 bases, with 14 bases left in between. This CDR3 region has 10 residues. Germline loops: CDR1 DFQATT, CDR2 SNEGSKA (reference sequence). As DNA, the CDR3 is TGCAGTGAGGACGACAGGCCCGCTTTCTTT. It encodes CSEDDRPAFF.

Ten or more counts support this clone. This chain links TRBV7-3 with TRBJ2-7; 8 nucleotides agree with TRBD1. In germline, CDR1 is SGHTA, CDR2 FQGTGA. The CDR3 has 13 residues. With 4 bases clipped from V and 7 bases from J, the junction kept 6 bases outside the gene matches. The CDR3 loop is CASSSDRGGEQYF. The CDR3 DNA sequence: TGTGCCAGCAGCTCCGACAGGGGCGGAGAGCAGTACTTC.

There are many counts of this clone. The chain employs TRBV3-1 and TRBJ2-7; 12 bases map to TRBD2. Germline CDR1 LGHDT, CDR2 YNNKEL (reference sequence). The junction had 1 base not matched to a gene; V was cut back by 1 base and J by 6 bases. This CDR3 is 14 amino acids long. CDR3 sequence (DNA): TGTGCCAGCAGCCAAGGACTAGCGGGAGTCGAGCAGTACTTC. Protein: CASSQGLAGVEQYF.

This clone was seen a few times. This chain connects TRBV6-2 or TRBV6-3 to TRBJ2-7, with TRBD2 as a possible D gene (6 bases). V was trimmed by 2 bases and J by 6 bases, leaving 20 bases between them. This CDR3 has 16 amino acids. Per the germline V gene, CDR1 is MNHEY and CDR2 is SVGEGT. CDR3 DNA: TGTGCCAGCAGTTACCACCTCGGGAGCTCGTCGGGCGAGCAGTACTTC. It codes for CASSYHLGSSSGEQYF.

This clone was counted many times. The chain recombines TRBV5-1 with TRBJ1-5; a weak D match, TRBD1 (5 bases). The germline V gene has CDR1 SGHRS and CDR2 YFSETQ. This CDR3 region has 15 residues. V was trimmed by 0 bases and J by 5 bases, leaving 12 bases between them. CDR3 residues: CASSLEGQGDQPQHF. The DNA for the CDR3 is TGCGCCAGCAGCTTGGAGGGGCAGGGTGATCAGCCCCAGCATTTT.

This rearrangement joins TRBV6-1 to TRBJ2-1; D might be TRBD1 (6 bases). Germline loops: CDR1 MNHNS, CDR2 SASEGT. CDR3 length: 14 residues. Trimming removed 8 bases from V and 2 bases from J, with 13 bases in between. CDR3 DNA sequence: TGTGCCAGCGGATCAGGGGCCACCTACAATGAGCAGTTCTTC. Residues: CASGSGATYNEQFF.

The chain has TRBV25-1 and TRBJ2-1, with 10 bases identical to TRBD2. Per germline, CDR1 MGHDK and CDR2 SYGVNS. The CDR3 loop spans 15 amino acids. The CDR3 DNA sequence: TGTGTCTATACGCACGCACTAGCGGGGTACAATGAGCAGTTCTTC. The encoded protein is CVYTHALAGYNEQFF.